These T cell receptor beta chains were read from a single sample in a study of cytomegalovirus exposure and HLA in healthy donors. Profiled with immunoSEQ multiplex PCR; TCRdb holds only in-frame clones, not every one. This sample carries roughly 110,000 clones, 65% to 80% of them seen once, and the ten largest clones take 2.5% to 3.5%. The sample consisted of PBMCs. The receptors here all came from a male donor in good health and CMV-seropositive. CDR3s include the opening cysteine and the closing phenylalanine or tryptophan. The D gene is left open where the match is weak. Only some rows state a clone size, as once, few, many or a class for expanded clones.

size: few
D: .
V: TRBV4-3
J: TRBJ2-2
DNA: TGCGCCAGCAGCCATATGAACACCGGGGAGCTGTTTTTT
CDR3: CASSHMNTGELFF

size: .
D: TRBD2
V: TRBV5-4
J: TRBJ2-7
DNA: TGTGCCAGCAGCTTGGCCGGGACTAGCGGGACGGGCGAGCAGTACTTC
CDR3: CASSLAGTSGTGEQYF

size: .
D: .
V: TRBV9
J: TRBJ1-5
DNA: TGTGCCAGCAGCGTAGATGGGGGGGGTCAGCCCCAGCATTTT
CDR3: CASSVDGGGQPQHF

size: once
D: TRBD2
V: TRBV6-6
J: TRBJ2-1
DNA: TGTGCCAGCAGGAATAACCGGGACTACCACAATGAGCAGTTCTTC
CDR3: CASRNNRDYHNEQFF

size: .
D: .
V: TRBV5-1
J: TRBJ2-3
DNA: TGCGCCAGCGGCTTTGAGCCCACAGATACGCAGTATTTT
CDR3: CASGFEPTDTQYF

size: .
D: .
V: TRBV6-5
J: TRBJ2-1
DNA: TGTGCCAGCAGTCCTCCCTTAGCCCCCTACAATGAGCAGTTCTTC
CDR3: CASSPPLAPYNEQFF

size: .
D: .
V: TRBV7-8
J: TRBJ1-1
DNA: TGTGCCAGCAGCTTATTATGGTCAGGGACTGAAGCTTTCTTT
CDR3: CASSLLWSGTEAFF

size: .
D: .
V: TRBV6-6
J: TRBJ2-7
DNA: TGTGCCAGCAGTTACACAGGGTTATCCTACGAGCAGTACTTC
CDR3: CASSYTGLSYEQYF

size: few
D: .
V: TRBV27
J: TRBJ2-7
DNA: TGTGCCAGCAGTCCAGAACCGACACGAGCCTACGAGCAGTACTTC
CDR3: CASSPEPTRAYEQYF

size: .
D: .
V: TRBV5-4
J: TRBJ1-4
DNA: TGTGCCAGCAGAGCGGGACTCCATAATGAAAAACTGTTTTTT
CDR3: CASRAGLHNEKLFF

size: .
D: .
V: TRBV5-1
J: TRBJ2-7
DNA: TGCGCCAGCAGCGACAATACCTACGAGCAGTACTTC
CDR3: CASSDNTYEQYF

size: once
D: .
V: TRBV19
J: TRBJ1-1
DNA: TGTGCCAGTACCCTGCGCGATTTTGGGGGGGGTAGACTGAACACTGAAGCTTTCTTT
CDR3: CASTLRDFGGGRLNTEAFF

size: .
D: TRBD1
V: TRBV11-1
J: TRBJ2-1
DNA: TGTGCCAGCAGCCATACGGGACAGGGGCAGTTCTTC
CDR3: CASSHTGQGQFF

size: .
D: .
V: TRBV13
J: TRBJ1-6
DNA: TGTGCCAGCGGTAGGGGCTCTAATTCACCCCTCCACTTT
CDR3: CASGRGSNSPLHF